This is a list of T cell receptor beta chains from one sample in a study of healthy donors' naive CD4 and CD8 T cells. TCRdb analysed the reads with MiXCR anew, one entry per CDR3 protein. The sample yields 180,000 or so distinct CDR3 sequences, around 74% seen once. Material: naive CD4+ and CD8+ T cells sorted from blood, pooled from several donors. These receptors originate from a pool of human donors in good health; the sample pools cells from several healthy donors. Each CDR3 is given with its conserved first and last residue. D genes are given only for firm matches. Clone size is not always given. Where it is, it says once, few, many or a class for expanded clones.

>TRBV27|NA|NA|TRBJ1-6
TGTGCCAGCAGTTTTGGGACCGGGTCACCCCTCCACTTT
CASSFGTGSPLHF
>TRBV29-1|NA|once|TRBJ2-1
TGCAGCGCAGGGACTCCCGGGCAGTTCTTC
CSAGTPGQFF
>TRBV29-1|TRBD1|NA|TRBJ2-6
TGCAGCGTTGCCCGGGACAGTGGGGTCGGTAGGGCCAACGTCCTGACTTTC
CSVARDSGVGRANVLTF
>TRBV29-1|NA|NA|TRBJ2-1
TGCAGCGTTTTCGAACCAAACAATGAGCAGTTCTTC
CSVFEPNNEQFF
>TRBV5-6|NA|once|TRBJ2-1
TGTGCCAGCAGCTTCTTCTTTGACTACAATGAGCAGTTCTTC
CASSFFFDYNEQFF
>TRBV30|NA|NA|TRBJ1-2
TGTGCCTGGAAGGAAGGAGGACAGTACTATGGCTACACCTTC
CAWKEGGQYYGYTF
>TRBV4-2|NA|few|TRBJ2-1
TGTGCCAGCAGCCAAGATAGTGAGGGGGCGGGAAATGAGCAGTTCTTC
CASSQDSEGAGNEQFF
>TRBV11-2|NA|NA|TRBJ1-3
TGTGCCAGCAGCTCGGGGGCTGGAAACACCATATATTTT
CASSSGAGNTIYF
>TRBV27|TRBD1|NA|TRBJ2-7
TGTGCCAGCAGTTTACGGGGACAGATCTACGAGCAGTACTTC
CASSLRGQIYEQYF
>TRBV6-5|NA|NA|TRBJ2-3
TGTGCCAGCAGTTACTCGATACTCAATACGCAGTATTTT
CASSYSILNTQYF
>TRBV12-3/TRBV12-4|NA|few|TRBJ2-1
TGTGCCAGCAGACGGATTGAGCAGTTCTTC
CASRRIEQFF
>TRBV6-5|NA|NA|TRBJ2-3
TGTGCCAGCAGCAATCCTAGCACAGATACGCAGTATTTT
CASSNPSTDTQYF
>TRBV29-1|NA|NA|TRBJ1-1
TGCAGCGTCCGATTTCCGGGGTTGGTGAACACTGAAGCTTTCTTT
CSVRFPGLVNTEAFF
>TRBV27|NA|NA|TRBJ1-1
TGTGCCAGCAGTCAGGGGTGGGGGACCCCGAACACTGAAGCTTTCTTT
CASSQGWGTPNTEAFF
>TRBV7-2|NA|NA|TRBJ1-2
TGTGCCAGCAGCTTAGGGGACCCGGGAGGCGGCTACACCTTC
CASSLGDPGGGYTF
>TRBV29-1|TRBD2|NA|TRBJ2-7
TGCAGCGTACGGGGGGACGACAGTGACAGCTCCTACGAGCAGTACTTC
CSVRGDDSDSSYEQYF
>TRBV19|NA|NA|TRBJ2-5
TGTGCCAGTAGTACCAGGGCCGGAGGAGGGACCCAGTACTTC
CASSTRAGGGTQYF
>TRBV5-4|TRBD1|NA|TRBJ2-1
TGTGTCACCCAGGGACAGGGTGGAGCCTACAATGAGCAGTTCTTC
CVTQGQGGAYNEQFF
>TRBV27|NA|NA|TRBJ2-5
TGTGCCAGCAGTCCTGGACTGATCCAGTACTTC
CASSPGLIQYF
>TRBV27|NA|once|TRBJ1-2
TGTGCCAGCAGCCGGGCAGGGCTCTATGGCTACACCTTC
CASSRAGLYGYTF
>TRBV20-1|NA|once|TRBJ2-7
TGCAGTGCGAACCCCTTTACCGCCGAGCAGTACTTC
CSANPFTAEQYF